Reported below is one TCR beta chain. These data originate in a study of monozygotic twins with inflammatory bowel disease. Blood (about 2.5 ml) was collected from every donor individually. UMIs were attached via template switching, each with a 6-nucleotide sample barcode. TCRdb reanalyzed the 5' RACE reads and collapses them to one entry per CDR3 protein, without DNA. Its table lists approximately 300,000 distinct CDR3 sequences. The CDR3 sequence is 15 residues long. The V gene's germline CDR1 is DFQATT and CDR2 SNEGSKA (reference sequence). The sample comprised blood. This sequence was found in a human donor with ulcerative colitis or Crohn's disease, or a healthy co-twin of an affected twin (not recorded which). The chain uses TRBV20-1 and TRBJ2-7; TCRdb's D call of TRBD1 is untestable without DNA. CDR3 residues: CSASPGYLLSYEQYF.